Below, 24 T cell receptor beta chains from the same sample are listed, as sequenced in a study of blood T cell repertoires in COVID-19. Method: immunoSEQ multiplex PCR; TCRdb's copy keeps in-frame clones and lacks some. The sample includes some 250,000 clones, more than 75% seen only once; the top ten take 3%. Input material: peripheral blood. The receptors were sampled from a woman aged 25 to 39 who had recovered from COVID-19.

This clone showed up just once. V gene TRBV29-1 combines with J gene TRBJ1-3; TRBD1 matches 7 bases. V lost 6 bases to trimming and J lost 0 bases; unmatched junction nucleotides: 2. CDR1 SQVTM and CDR2 ANQGSEA come from the germline V gene. The CDR3 consists of 13 residues. The CDR3 here is CSVTGLSGNTIYF. In nucleotides, the CDR3 is TGCAGCGTGACAGGGCTCTCTGGAAACACCATATATTTT.

This clone was seen only once. The gene calls are TRBV27 and TRBJ1-5, with D unresolved. Trimming pared 7 bases from V and 3 bases from J, leaving 19 bases between. The CDR3 runs 16 residues. Germline CDR1 reads MNHEY; CDR2 reads SMNVEV (reference sequence). The DNA for the CDR3 is TGTGCCAGCACCGGGAGGGTAGACGGAGCCAATCAGCCCCAGCATTTT. Amino acids: CASTGRVDGANQPQHF.

The V gene is TRBV3-1 (or the pseudogene TRBV3-2), the J gene TRBJ2-5; D gene ambiguous. The CDR3 totals 14 residues. Germline-derived CDR1 and CDR2 are LGHDT and YNNKEL (reference sequence). Between the trimmed V and J ends, which lost 1 base and 3 bases, there was a span of 9 bases. Here the CDR3 DNA reads TGTGCCAGCAGCCAAGTCAACTCCGAAGAGACCCAGTACTTC. Protein: CASSQVNSEETQYF.

V is TRBV19 and J is TRBJ1-1, with 8 bases identical to TRBD1. V shed 3 bases and J 5 bases; nucleotides not matched to a gene: 5. The CDR3 extends over 14 amino acids. The germline CDR1 and CDR2 sequences are LNHDA and SQIVND (reference sequence). This CDR3 is CASSISRGQTEAFF. Here the CDR3 DNA reads TGTGCCAGTAGTATTAGCAGGGGGCAAACTGAAGCTTTCTTT. The whole variable domain, filled in from reference TRBV19 and TRBJ1-1, reads DGGITQSPKYLFRKEGQNVTLSCEQNLNHDAMYWYRQDPGQGLRLIYYSQIVNDFQKGDIAEGYSVSREKKESFPLTVTSAQKNPTAFYLCASSISRGQTEAFFGQGTRLTVV.

This chain connects TRBV7-9 to TRBJ1-5; D is possibly TRBD1 (5 bases). Germline CDR1 reads SEHNR; CDR2 reads FQNEAQ (reference sequence). Trimming cost V 5 bases and J 5 bases, with 10 bases left between them. The CDR3 runs 13 residues. As DNA, the CDR3 is TGTGCCAGCAGCCCACGGGGGGATCAGCCCCAGCATTTT. Residues: CASSPRGDQPQHF.

The genes are TRBV10-3 and TRBJ2-1; TRBD2 matches 13 bases. CDR3 length: 17 amino acids. Trimming at V came to 0 bases and at J to 5 bases, leaving 4 bases not matched to a gene. CDR1 is ENHRY and CDR2 is SYGVKD in the germline V gene. CDR3 coding DNA: TGTGCCATCAGTGAGTCGGGACTAGCGGGGTCCGACAATGAGCAGTTCTTC. It is translated as CAISESGLAGSDNEQFF.

The sample holds one count of this clone. The chain links TRBV7-9 to TRBJ2-5; 7 bases agree with TRBD1. CDR3 length equals 13 residues. Germline V gene data show CDR1 as SEHNR and CDR2 as FQNEAQ (reference sequence). Germline trimming cut 5 bases from V and 3 bases from J; bases unmatched to any gene: 3. The CDR3 sequence is CASSHDREETQYF. CDR3 nucleotide sequence: TGTGCCAGCAGCCACGACAGGGAAGAGACCCAGTACTTC.

This sequence joins TRBV2 and TRBJ2-1; TRBD2 matches 13 bases. The germline V gene encodes CDR1 SNHLY and CDR2 FYNNEI. V lost 6 bases and J lost 7; bases outside the gene matches: 9. The CDR3 consists of 16 residues. CDR3 nucleotides: TGTGCCAGCAGGAAACTAGCGGGGGGGCTCGTGAATGAGCAGTTCTTC. Encoded protein: CASRKLAGGLVNEQFF.

The V call is TRBV10-3, the J call TRBJ2-5; 9 positions match TRBD1. The germline V gene encodes CDR1 ENHRY and CDR2 SYGVKD. With V trimmed by 6 bases and J by 5 bases, 4 bases remained unmatched. The CDR3 is 13 residues long. The CDR3 nucleotides are TGTGCCATCAGACAGGGGGCCGGGGAGACCCAGTACTTC. Amino acids: CAIRQGAGETQYF.

The genes are TRBV25-1 and TRBJ2-7; TRBD1 is a possible D gene (6 bases). The germline V gene has CDR1 MGHDK and CDR2 SYGVNS. This CDR3 has 13 residues. V dropped 6 bases and J dropped 3 bases, with 12 bases sitting between them. CDR3 sequence: CASRNGRGYEQYF. In DNA, the CDR3 is TGTGCCAGCAGGAACGGCAGGGGCTACGAGCAGTACTTC.

This clone has a handful of counts. The chain has TRBV2 and TRBJ1-5; D gene uncertain. Germline V lookup: CDR1 SNHLY, CDR2 FYNNEI. Trimming shortened V by 8 bases and J by 5 bases, and 10 bases separated the two germline ends. There are 12 residues in the CDR3. The CDR3 protein is CASRQADQPQHF. As DNA, the CDR3 is TGTGCCAGCCGGCAGGCAGATCAGCCCCAGCATTTT.

This clone was detected once. CDR3 residues: CSVLDRVYYGYTF. CDR3 bases: TGCAGCGTTCTCGACAGGGTCTACTATGGCTACACCTTC. The rearrangement links TRBV29-1 to TRBJ1-2; TRBD1 aligns across 7 bases. The CDR3 runs to 13 residues. J was trimmed by 3 bases and V by 5 bases; bases with no gene match: 6. Germline V gene data show CDR1 as SQVTM and CDR2 as ANQGSEA.

This clone was recorded a few times. The CDR3 sequence: CASSEISVAEAFF. CDR3 nucleotides: TGTGCCAGCAGTGAAATTTCCGTAGCAGAAGCTTTCTTT. The chain uses TRBV2 and TRBJ1-1; unclear D gene. V lost 2 bases to trimming and J lost 8 bases, with 12 bases between them. Germline lookup yields CDR1 SNHLY and CDR2 FYNNEI. This CDR3 comprises 13 residues.

In nucleotides, the CDR3 is TGTGCCAGCAGCGGGACAGCTTACAATGAGCAGTTCTTC. Translation: CASSGTAYNEQFF. This chain joins TRBV6-6 and TRBJ2-1; 7 bases align to TRBD1. The ends lost 6 bases at V and 4 bases at J; junction bases unmatched: 3. Germline-derived CDR1 and CDR2 are MNHNY and SVGAGI (reference sequence). The CDR3 totals 13 residues.

V usage is TRBV27 and J usage is TRBJ1-6, with D unresolved. With 11 bases removed from V and 8 bases from J, the gap between germline ends came to 16 bases. There are 13 residues in the CDR3. Germline V gives CDR1 MNHEY, CDR2 SMNVEV (reference sequence). The CDR3 here is CASRGGNDSPLHF. DNA for the CDR3: TGTGCCTCCCGGGGAGGGAATGATTCACCCCTCCACTTT.

V usage is TRBV7-6 and J usage is TRBJ2-6; 10 nucleotides align to TRBD1. CDR3 length: 18 amino acids. V lost 1 base and J lost 0; bases outside the gene matches: 3. CDR1 is SGHVS, CDR2 FNYEAQ, per germline. CDR3: CASSLEGTGASGANVLTF. The CDR3 DNA follows: TGTGCCAGCAGCTTAGAGGGGACAGGGGCCTCTGGGGCCAACGTCCTGACTTTC. Full variable domain (remainder filled in from reference TRBV7-6 and TRBJ2-6): GAGVSQSPRYKVTKRGQDVALRCDPISGHVSLYWYRQALGQGPEFLTYFNYEAQQDKSGLPNDRFSAERPEGSISTLTIQRTEQRDSAMYRCASSLEGTGASGANVLTFGAGSRLTVL.

The chain has TRBV5-1 and TRBJ2-5, with 11 bases lining up with TRBD2. This CDR3 spans 16 amino acids. Germline V gene lookup returns CDR1 SGHRS and CDR2 YFSETQ. V shed 1 base and J 2 bases; nucleotides not matched to a gene: 4. This CDR3 is CASSLRASGGQETQYF. For the CDR3, the DNA is TGCGCCAGCAGCTTGAGGGCTAGCGGGGGGCAAGAGACCCAGTACTTC. The entire variable domain, with the rest obtained from reference TRBV5-1 and TRBJ2-5, is as follows: KAGVTQTPRYLIKTRGQQVTLSCSPISGHRSVSWYQQTPGQGLQFLFEYFSETQRNKGNFPGRFSGRQFSNSRSEMNVSTLELGDSALYLCASSLRASGGQETQYFGPGTRLLVL.

The V and J genes are TRBV11-2 and TRBJ2-4, with 7 bases that match TRBD2. The CDR3 runs to 14 residues. Per germline, CDR1 SGHAT and CDR2 FQNNGV. After removal of 5 bases from V and 7 bases from J, the junction contained 8 bases not matched to a gene. The CDR3 is CASSHPGEGNIQYF. The DNA for the CDR3 is TGTGCCAGCAGCCACCCGGGGGAGGGGAACATTCAGTACTTC. The variable domain in full, completed from reference TRBV11-2 and TRBJ2-4, reads EAGVAQSPRYKIIEKRQSVAFWCNPISGHATLYWYQQILGQGPKLLIQFQNNGVVDDSQLPKDRFSAERLKGVDSTLKIQPAKLEDSAVYLCASSHPGEGNIQYFGAGTRLSVL.

Only one count was recorded for this clone. The V gene is TRBV5-6, the J gene TRBJ2-5, with 10 bases lining up with TRBD2. CDR3 size: 17 residues. Trimming removed 1 base from V and 5 bases from J; junction bases left unmatched: 11. Per germline, CDR1 SGHDT and CDR2 YYEEEE. CDR3 loop: CASSLLAGARAGETQYF. CDR3 DNA sequence: TGTGCCAGCAGCTTGCTAGCGGGGGCACGGGCAGGGGAGACCCAGTACTTC.

V gene TRBV5-4 combines with J gene TRBJ2-2; the match to TRBD2 covers 11 bases. The CDR3 totals 16 residues. In germline, CDR1 is SGHNT, CDR2 YYREEE (reference sequence). V lost 5 bases, J lost 2 bases, and 5 bases stayed unmatched. The CDR3 region is CASRDTSGRNTGELFF. DNA of the CDR3: TGTGCCAGCAGGGACACTAGCGGGAGAAACACCGGGGAGCTGTTTTTT. Based on the CDR3 plus reference TRBV5-4 and TRBJ2-2, the full variable domain is ETGVTQSPTHLIKTRGQQVTLRCSSQSGHNTVSWYQQALGQGPQFIFQYYREEENGRGNFPPRFSGLQFPNYSSELNVNALELDDSALYLCASRDTSGRNTGELFFGEGSRLTVL.

The chain has TRBV5-1 and TRBJ2-5, with 8 bases identical to TRBD1. Germline V CDR1 and CDR2: SGHRS, YFSETQ. The V gene end was trimmed by 5 bases and the J gene end by 5 bases; junction bases not matched to a gene: 5. The length of the CDR3 is 13 residues. CDR3 amino acids: CASSSDRGETQYF. The DNA for the CDR3 is TGCGCCAGCAGTTCCGACAGGGGTGAGACCCAGTACTTC. The full variable domain, rest sourced from reference TRBV5-1 and TRBJ2-5, is KAGVTQTPRYLIKTRGQQVTLSCSPISGHRSVSWYQQTPGQGLQFLFEYFSETQRNKGNFPGRFSGRQFSNSRSEMNVSTLELGDSALYLCASSSDRGETQYFGPGTRLLVL.

The V call is TRBV9, the J call TRBJ1-3, with 8 bases matching TRBD1. The germline V gene has CDR1 SGDLS and CDR2 YYNGEE. The V gene end was trimmed by 3 bases and the J gene end by 5 bases; junction bases not matched to a gene: 4. CDR3 size: 14 residues. The CDR3 bases are TGTGCCAGCAGCGGCGGACAGGGACGAAACACCATATATTTT. It codes for CASSGGQGRNTIYF.

The rearrangement joins TRBV6-5 to TRBJ2-7; D is unclear. V shed 2 bases and J shed 2 bases, with 7 bases lying between them. Per the germline V gene, CDR1 is MNHEY and CDR2 is SVGAGI. The CDR3 covers 13 residues. The CDR3 nucleotides read TGTGCCAGCAGTTACCAGACAACCTACGAGCAGTACTTC. It yields the protein CASSYQTTYEQYF.

The chain uses TRBV13 and TRBJ2-4, with no clear D. Per the germline V gene, CDR1 is PRHDT and CDR2 is FYEKMQ (reference sequence). The CDR3 runs to 15 residues. The ends were cut back, 5 bases at V and 0 bases at J, with 11 bases in the middle. The CDR3 DNA is TGTGCCAGCAGCAAGAGGCTCGGAGCCAAAAACATTCAGTACTTC. Translation gives CASSKRLGAKNIQYF.